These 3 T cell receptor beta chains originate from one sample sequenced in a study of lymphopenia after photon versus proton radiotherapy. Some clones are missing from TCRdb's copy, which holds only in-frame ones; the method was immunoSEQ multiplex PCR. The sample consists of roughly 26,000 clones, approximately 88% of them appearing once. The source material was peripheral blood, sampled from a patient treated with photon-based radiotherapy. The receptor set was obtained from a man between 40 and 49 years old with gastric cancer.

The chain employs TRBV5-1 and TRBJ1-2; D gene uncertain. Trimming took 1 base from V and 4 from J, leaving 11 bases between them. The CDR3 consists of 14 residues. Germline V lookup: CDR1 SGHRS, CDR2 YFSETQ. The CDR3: CASSLNPPVYGYTF. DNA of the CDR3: TGCGCCAGCAGCTTGAACCCGCCGGTCTATGGCTACACCTTC.

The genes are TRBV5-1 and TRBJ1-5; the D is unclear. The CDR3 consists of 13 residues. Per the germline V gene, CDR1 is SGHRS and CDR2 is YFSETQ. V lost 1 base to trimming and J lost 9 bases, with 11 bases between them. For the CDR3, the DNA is TGCGCCAGCAGCTTGTACGTCCAGGCGCCCCAGCATTTT. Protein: CASSLYVQAPQHF.

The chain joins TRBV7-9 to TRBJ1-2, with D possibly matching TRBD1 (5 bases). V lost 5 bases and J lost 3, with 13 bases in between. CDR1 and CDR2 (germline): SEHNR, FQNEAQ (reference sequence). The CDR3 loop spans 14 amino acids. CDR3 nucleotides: TGTGCCAGCAGCCCCTGGGGGACCGACTATGGCTACACCTTC. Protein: CASSPWGTDYGYTF.